The 18 T cell receptor beta chains reported below all come from one sample, sequenced in a study of beta chain features in type 1 diabetes. Reverse transcribing all isolated RNA meant expressed TCRB transcripts were sequenced. Assay used: immunoSEQ multiplex PCR; TCRdb lists only in-frame clones, some missing. Among about 350,000 clones listed, roughly a fifth were seen once. Material for sequencing was naive CD4+ T cells from blood. Source of these receptors: a woman aged 18-29 years in good health.

V is TRBV14 and J is TRBJ2-3; TRBD2 aligns across 9 bases. The germline V gene has CDR1 SGHDN and CDR2 FVKESK. CDR3 size: 16 residues. V dropped 1 base and J dropped 3; count of bases not matched to a gene: 5. The CDR3 nucleotides read TGTGCCAGCAGCCAAGGACTAGCGGCCAGTACAGATACGCAGTATTTT. This sequence encodes CASSQGLAASTDTQYF.

The gene calls are TRBV10-3 and TRBJ2-3; 11 bases fit TRBD2. Germline CDR1 reads ENHRY; CDR2 reads SYGVKD. The CDR3 length is 17 residues. V lost 5 bases, J lost 3 bases, and 10 bases stayed unmatched. CDR3 nucleotides: TGTGCCATCAGTCCCGAACCCGGGACTAGCGGAACAGATACGCAGTATTTT. As protein: CAISPEPGTSGTDTQYF.

This clone was seen once. Other nucleotide sequences from this sample produce the same CDR3. The chain is built from TRBV5-1 and TRBJ2-1, with 14 bases aligning to TRBD2. V was clipped by 0 bases and J by 7 bases; unmatched bases: 0. Germline lookup yields CDR1 SGHRS and CDR2 YFSETQ. This CDR3 is 15 amino acids long. The CDR3 loop reads CASSLGLAGGNEQFF. The CDR3 DNA reads TGCGCCAGCAGCTTGGGACTAGCGGGGGGGAATGAGCAGTTCTTC.

This clone has just a few counts. The CDR3 spells CASSPSTGTGGTGELFF. The CDR3 coding sequence is TGTGCCAGCTCACCATCAACCGGGACAGGGGGCACCGGGGAGCTGTTTTTT. The V gene is TRBV18, the J gene TRBJ2-2, with 11 bases fitting TRBD1. The CDR3 has 17 amino acids. Germline CDR1 is KGHSH and CDR2 is LQKENI. V was pared by 2 bases and J by 4 bases, with 6 bases of the junction left unmatched.

This clone turned up a few times. The rearrangement joins TRBV7-9 to TRBJ2-5; D call uncertain. The CDR3 loop spans 11 amino acids. Germline V gives CDR1 SEHNR, CDR2 FQNEAQ (reference sequence). Between the trimmed V and J ends, which lost 5 bases and 5 bases, there was a span of 6 bases. CDR3 coding DNA: TGTGCCAGCAGCCAAGCTGAGACCCAGTACTTC. It yields the protein CASSQAETQYF.

Only a few counts were recorded for this clone. The chain links TRBV29-1 to TRBJ2-5; D possibly corresponds to TRBD1 (5 bases). Trimming removed 7 bases from V and 5 bases from J, with 14 bases in between. The length of the CDR3 is 12 residues. The germline V gene has CDR1 SQVTM and CDR2 ANQGSEA. CDR3 amino acids: CSAKTARETQYF. The CDR3 bases are TGCAGCGCCAAGACAGCGAGGGAGACCCAGTACTTC.

This clone appeared a few times. The V gene is TRBV6-5, the J gene TRBJ2-2; unclear D gene. The CDR3 length is 16 residues. The germline V gene encodes CDR1 MNHEY and CDR2 SVGAGI. V was clipped by 0 bases and J by 2 bases, with 10 bases between them. CDR3 sequence: CASSYSLASNTGELFF. The CDR3 bases are TGTGCCAGCAGTTACTCCCTGGCAAGTAACACCGGGGAGCTGTTTTTT.

The V and J genes are TRBV5-1 and TRBJ1-1; D is ambiguous. The CDR3 contains 16 residues. Trimming removed 4 bases at V and 0 bases at J, with 16 bases between. In germline, CDR1 is SGHRS, CDR2 YFSETQ. The CDR3: CASSGRSSSLNTEAFF. The DNA of the CDR3 is TGCGCCAGCAGCGGTCGTAGCTCCAGTTTGAACACTGAAGCTTTCTTT.

A few counts support this clone. The chain joins TRBV4-3 to TRBJ2-2; 7 bases align to TRBD2. The germline CDR1 and CDR2 sequences are LGHNA and YSLEER. J was trimmed by 4 bases and V by 0 bases; bases with no gene match: 5. The CDR3 has 16 amino acids. For the CDR3, the DNA is TGCGCCAGCAGCCAAGAGGTAGCGGGCCCCACCGGGGAGCTGTTTTTT. It codes for CASSQEVAGPTGELFF.

This clone was seen more than once but under ten times. Different DNA sequences within this sample yield the same CDR3. This chain links TRBV7-9 with TRBJ2-5, with unresolved D. Germline V gene sequence: CDR1 SEHNR, CDR2 FQNEAQ (reference sequence). CDR3 length equals 11 residues. V shed 4 bases and J shed 3 bases, with 3 bases lying between them. CDR3 in amino acids: CASSSEETQYF. The CDR3 nucleotides read TGTGCCAGCAGCTCCGAAGAGACCCAGTACTTC.

The chain is built from TRBV21-1 and TRBJ2-3; TRBD2 was called by the table and not checked on the DNA. TRBV21-1 is recorded as a pseudogene. There are 16 residues in the CDR3. This CDR3 is CASSKPGGVRADTQYF. The DNA of the CDR3 is TGTGCCAGCAGCAAACCCGGGGGGGTGCGGGCAGATACGCAGTATTTT.

Only a few counts were recorded for this clone. The chain has TRBV4-2 and TRBJ2-1; 12 bases align to TRBD2. Germline V lookup: CDR1 LGHNA, CDR2 YNFKEQ. Germline trimming cut 1 base from V and 12 bases from J; bases unmatched to any gene: 4. The CDR3 has 14 amino acids. The CDR3 DNA sequence: TGTGCCAGCAGCCAAGGATGGGGACTAGCGGGGCAGTTCTTC. Its protein product is CASSQGWGLAGQFF.

This sequence joins TRBV7-9 and TRBJ2-3; 9 bases align to TRBD1. V was clipped by 3 bases and J by 3 bases; unmatched bases: 7. This CDR3 has 16 amino acids. CDR1 is SEHNR and CDR2 is FQNEAQ in the germline V gene (reference sequence). CDR3 in amino acids: CASSFPGTGKTDTQYF. CDR3 DNA sequence: TGTGCCAGCAGCTTTCCTGGGACAGGGAAGACAGATACGCAGTATTTT.

This chain joins TRBV7-9 and TRBJ1-1; no firm D call. The CDR3 covers 12 residues. Germline CDR1 SEHNR, CDR2 FQNEAQ (reference sequence). V was trimmed by 5 bases and J by 4 bases, leaving 8 bases between them. The CDR3 reads CASSVLSTEAFF. DNA of the CDR3: TGTGCCAGCAGCGTTCTGAGCACTGAAGCTTTCTTT.

This chain joins TRBV5-1 and TRBJ2-7; tentatively, D is TRBD2 (5 bases). The CDR3 sequence is 15 residues long. Looked up from germline, CDR1 is SGHRS and CDR2 is YFSETQ. Trimming took off 0 bases at V and 2 bases at J, with 12 bases between the two ends. This CDR3 is CASSLDRGAPYEQYF. The CDR3 DNA is TGCGCCAGCAGCTTGGACCGGGGTGCCCCCTACGAGCAGTACTTC.

J is TRBJ1-2 and V is TRBV11-2; tentatively, D is TRBD1 (5 bases). The CDR3 consists of 14 residues. Germline assignment: CDR1 SGHAT and CDR2 FQNNGV. V shed 5 bases and J shed 0 bases, with 10 bases lying between them. The CDR3 reads CASSEDMTNYGYTF. The DNA of the CDR3 is TGTGCCAGCAGCGAGGACATGACTAACTATGGCTACACCTTC.

This clone showed up just a few times. The CDR3 sequence is CASSPTSPANTGELFF. The CDR3 nucleotides read TGTGCCAGCAGCCCCACATCCCCAGCGAACACCGGGGAGCTGTTTTTT. This chain joins TRBV7-9 and TRBJ2-2; D unclear. CDR1 and CDR2 (germline): SEHNR, FQNEAQ (reference sequence). V gave up 5 bases and J gave up 0 bases, with 13 bases separating them. This CDR3 spans 16 amino acids.

This clone appeared a few times. Other DNA variants within this sample encode the same CDR3. The chain recombines TRBV7-9 with TRBJ1-1; possibly TRBD1 for D (6 bases). Germline V lookup: CDR1 SEHNR, CDR2 FQNEAQ (reference sequence). The CDR3 contains 12 residues. The V gene lost 4 bases and the J gene lost 4 bases, with 7 bases spanning the gap. CDR3 coding DNA: TGTGCCAGCAGCTCCAGGGGCACTGAAGCTTTCTTT. This gives the protein CASSSRGTEAFF. Variable domain in full (rest from reference TRBV7-9 and TRBJ1-1): DTGVSQNPRHKITKRGQNVTFRCDPISEHNRLYWYRQTLGQGPEFLTYFQNEAQLEKSRLLSDRFSAERPKGSFSTLEIQRTEQGDSAMYLCASSSRGTEAFFGQGTRLTVV.